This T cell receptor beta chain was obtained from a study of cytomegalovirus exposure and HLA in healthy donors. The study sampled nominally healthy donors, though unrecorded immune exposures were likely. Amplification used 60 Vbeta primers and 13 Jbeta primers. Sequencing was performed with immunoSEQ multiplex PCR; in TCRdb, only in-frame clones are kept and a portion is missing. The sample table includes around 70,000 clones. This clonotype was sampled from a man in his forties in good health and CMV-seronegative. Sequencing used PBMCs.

The CDR3 DNA is TGTGCCAGCAGTTGGGGACAGGGGATTTTGGATGGCTACACCTTC. Encoded protein: CASSWGQGILDGYTF. This chain connects TRBV6-5 to TRBJ1-2; 10 bases are shared with TRBD1. The CDR3 covers 15 residues. The germline V gene encodes CDR1 MNHEY and CDR2 SVGAGI. J gave up 6 bases and V 4 bases, and 8 bases lay outside the gene matches.